This TCR beta chain was obtained from a study of OX40 agonist ivuxolimab in advanced cancers. In the study overall: Treatment received earlier with anti-PD-1, anti-PD-L1 or anti-CTLA-4 agents was allowed, and around 40% had some. Two patients with cutaneous melanoma and one with hepatocellular carcinoma, three in total, showed partial responses.

The method was immunoSEQ multiplex PCR; TCRdb's version includes in-frame clones alone and lacks a portion of them. This sample has 75,000 to 100,000 clones, with over 75% found just once. V was trimmed by 5 bases and J by 0 bases, leaving 10 bases between them. There are 15 residues in the CDR3. The germline gives CDR1 SEHNR, CDR2 FQNEAQ (reference sequence). Blood was sampled at baseline, cycle 4 day 1, and cycle 7 day 1. Sequenced here: CD4+ or CD8+ T cells sorted from blood, sampled in a trial of the OX40 agonist ivuxolimab. The genes are TRBV7-9 and TRBJ1-4; D gene unclear. The sequence was obtained from an adult with an advanced solid tumor such as melanoma, head and neck, liver or kidney cancer. The DNA of the CDR3 is TGTGCCAGCAGCATTGACGGTGCAACTAATGAAAAACTGTTTTTT. Protein: CASSIDGATNEKLFF.